Presented here are 27 T cell receptor beta chains from one specimen sequenced in a study of blood T cell repertoires in COVID-19. Using immunoSEQ multiplex PCR, the repertoire was profiled, and TCRdb retains in-frame clones only, with some absent. The data show nearly 250,000 clones, around 86% seen once. Sequenced input: PBMCs or T cells enriched from blood (not recorded which). All receptors derive from a woman in her forties or fifties who had recovered from COVID-19.

This chain uses TRBV24-1 with TRBJ2-2, with 7 bases that match TRBD2. The CDR3 length is 16 residues. V gave up 3 bases and J gave up 3 bases; unmatched junction bases: 6. Germline-derived CDR1 and CDR2 are KGHDR and SFDVKD. The CDR3 reads CATSDASGSYTGELFF. The CDR3 DNA reads TGTGCCACCAGTGATGCTAGCGGCAGTTACACCGGGGAGCTGTTTTTT.

The V call is TRBV12-5, the J call TRBJ2-1, with 7 bases lining up with TRBD1. Germline CDR1 reads LGHNT; CDR2 reads FRNRAP. The CDR3 runs to 13 residues. The trim removed 1 base at V and 12 bases at J, leaving 6 bases unmatched. Here the CDR3 reads CASGLETGMGQFF. CDR3 bases: TGTGCTAGTGGTTTGGAGACAGGGATGGGGCAGTTCTTC.

The table lists this clone with a count of one. As DNA, the CDR3 is TGTGCCAGCAGCCAAGTATTGAACACTGAAGCTTTCTTT. Its protein is CASSQVLNTEAFF. The rearrangement links TRBV4-2 to TRBJ1-1; D is uncertain. With 1 base removed from V and 0 bases from J, the gap between germline ends came to 3 bases. The CDR3 length is 13 residues. Per the germline V gene, CDR1 is LGHNA and CDR2 is YNFKEQ.

The chain carries TRBV10-3 and TRBJ1-2; 9 bases map to TRBD1. This CDR3 spans 14 amino acids. Germline CDR1 is ENHRY and CDR2 is SYGVKD. With 6 bases clipped from V and 4 bases from J, the junction kept 6 bases outside the gene matches. In DNA, the CDR3 is TGTGCCATCAGGGGGGACAGGGAAATCTATGGCTACACCTTC. It is translated as CAIRGDREIYGYTF.

V gene TRBV19 combines with J gene TRBJ1-5; 8 nucleotides agree with TRBD1. CDR3 length equals 15 residues. Trimming at V came to 5 bases and at J to 1 base, leaving 4 bases not matched to a gene. Germline CDR1 is LNHDA and CDR2 is SQIVND (reference sequence). CDR3 nucleotide sequence: TGTGCCAGTAGTCCACGGACAGGGAGCAATCAGCCCCAGCATTTT. Amino acids: CASSPRTGSNQPQHF.

This chain joins TRBV28 and TRBJ1-2; D uncertain. CDR3 length equals 14 residues. CDR1 and CDR2 (germline): MDHEN, SYDVKM. Trimming took off 2 bases at V and 4 bases at J, with 11 bases between the two ends. The CDR3 DNA follows: TGTGCCAGCAGTTTAGGCCTCAAGATCTATGGCTACACCTTC. Translating it yields CASSLGLKIYGYTF.

The chain recombines TRBV5-1 with TRBJ2-7; TRBD1 is a possible D gene (5 bases). V shed 4 bases and J shed 3 bases, with 11 bases lying between them. CDR3 length equals 13 residues. Germline V gene data show CDR1 as SGHRS and CDR2 as YFSETQ. Here the CDR3 reads CASSVGHLYEQYF. The CDR3 DNA reads TGCGCCAGCAGCGTCGGACATCTCTACGAGCAGTACTTC.

The CDR3 here is CASSQITETTEAFF. The CDR3 DNA reads TGCGCCAGCAGCCAAATAACAGAAACTACTGAAGCTTTCTTT. The chain couples TRBV4-3 to TRBJ1-1; D is uncertain. The length of the CDR3 is 14 residues. V lost 2 bases, J lost 5 bases, and 12 bases lay in between. Germline V gives CDR1 LGHNA, CDR2 YSLEER.

The rearrangement links TRBV3-1 (or the pseudogene TRBV3-2) to TRBJ1-4, with 9 bases identical to TRBD1. The CDR3 is made up of 20 amino acids. The J segment lost 7 bases and the V segment lost 4 bases, leaving 22 bases of the junction unmatched. Germline V gene sequence: CDR1 LGHDT, CDR2 YNNKEL (reference sequence). The CDR3 DNA sequence: TGTGCCAGCAGCCTAACTACCGGGACAGGGAAAATCGGCCGCGGTGAAAAACTGTTTTTT. Its protein product is CASSLTTGTGKIGRGEKLFF.

This chain's CDR3 is CASSLGTGNTEAFF. The CDR3 bases are TGTGCCAGCAGCTTAGGTACCGGGAACACTGAAGCTTTCTTT. The chain carries TRBV7-9 and TRBJ1-1; D is ambiguous. Germline assignment: CDR1 SEHNR and CDR2 FQNEAQ (reference sequence). Trimming took 1 base from V and 1 from J, leaving 7 bases between them. The CDR3 covers 14 residues.

The count of this clone is one. This chain connects TRBV6-5 to TRBJ1-5, with D perhaps matching TRBD1 (6 bases). V shed 10 bases and J shed 4 bases, with 14 bases lying between them. The CDR3 spans 13 residues. Germline V lookup: CDR1 MNHEY, CDR2 SVGAGI. The CDR3 DNA is TGTGCCACCAGACAGGAATCGAATCAGCCCCAGCATTTT. It translates to CATRQESNQPQHF.

The genes are TRBV5-1 and TRBJ2-2, with no clear D. This CDR3 is built from 13 residues. V lost 0 bases and J lost 4, with 4 bases in between. The V gene's germline CDR1 is SGHRS and CDR2 YFSETQ. CDR3 protein: CASSLGVTGELFF. CDR3 DNA: TGCGCCAGCAGCTTGGGAGTCACCGGGGAGCTGTTTTTT. Filled out from reference TRBV5-1 and TRBJ2-2, the complete variable domain reads KAGVTQTPRYLIKTRGQQVTLSCSPISGHRSVSWYQQTPGQGLQFLFEYFSETQRNKGNFPGRFSGRQFSNSRSEMNVSTLELGDSALYLCASSLGVTGELFFGEGSRLTVL.

V usage is TRBV6-5 and J usage is TRBJ1-4; 8 bases match TRBD1. The V gene's germline CDR1 is MNHEY and CDR2 SVGAGI. CDR3 size: 12 residues. J was trimmed by 13 bases and V by 5 bases; bases with no gene match: 6. CDR3 protein: CASSLWTGTLFF. As DNA, the CDR3 is TGTGCCAGCAGTCTTTGGACAGGGACACTGTTTTTT.

V gene TRBV7-9 combines with J gene TRBJ1-2; 8 bases agree with TRBD1. Germline CDR1 is SEHNR and CDR2 is FQNEAQ (reference sequence). The CDR3 is made up of 14 amino acids. V lost 7 bases and J lost 6; bases outside the gene matches: 10. The CDR3 reads CASTFGSGGNGYTF. The CDR3 DNA sequence: TGTGCCAGCACCTTCGGGTCAGGGGGCAATGGCTACACCTTC.

The chain links TRBV19 to TRBJ2-1, with a tentative D call TRBD2 (6 bases). Looked up from germline, CDR1 is LNHDA and CDR2 is SQIVND (reference sequence). V gave up 2 bases and J gave up 5 bases, with 10 bases separating them. The CDR3 is made up of 14 amino acids. CDR3 loop: CASSIPSENNEQFF. The CDR3 DNA is TGTGCCAGTAGTATACCTAGCGAAAACAATGAGCAGTTCTTC.

The genes are TRBV23-1 and TRBJ2-3; TRBD2 matches at 7 bases. TRBV23-1 is an open reading frame, and its role is uncertain. The junction had 8 bases not matched to a gene; V was cut back by 1 base and J by 4 bases. The CDR3 extends over 16 amino acids. In DNA, the CDR3 is TGCGCCAGCAGTCAATTTAGCGGGCCCAGGCCAGATACGCAGTATTTT. This translates into CASSQFSGPRPDTQYF.

The chain uses TRBV27 and TRBJ2-2, with 8 bases identical to TRBD1. The CDR3 covers 16 residues. Per the germline V gene, CDR1 is MNHEY and CDR2 is SMNVEV (reference sequence). V dropped 6 bases and J dropped 6; count of bases not matched to a gene: 12. Here the CDR3 reads CASRVLDRATAGELFF. CDR3 coding DNA: TGTGCCAGCAGGGTCCTGGACAGGGCGACGGCCGGGGAGCTGTTTTTT.

The chain carries TRBV2 and TRBJ2-5, with 8 bases that match TRBD1. CDR1 and CDR2 (germline): SNHLY, FYNNEI. With 1 base clipped from V and 5 bases from J, the junction kept 9 bases outside the gene matches. This CDR3 is built from 16 residues. CDR3: CASSEEGTGGRETQYF. The CDR3 DNA sequence: TGTGCCAGCAGTGAAGAGGGAACAGGGGGGCGGGAGACCCAGTACTTC.

This chain joins TRBV30 and TRBJ1-3; the D gene is possibly TRBD1 (5 bases). This CDR3 is built from 13 residues. Per the germline V gene, CDR1 is GTSNPN and CDR2 is SVGIG (reference sequence). The V gene lost 8 bases and the J gene lost 0 bases, with 11 bases spanning the gap. The CDR3, as DNA: TGTGCCGGAGGGACGTACTCTGGAAACACCATATATTTT. It is translated as CAGGTYSGNTIYF. The full variable domain, rest sourced from reference TRBV30 and TRBJ1-3, is SQTIHQWPATLVQPVGSPLSLECTVEGTSNPNLYWYRQAAGRGLQLLFYSVGIGQISSEVPQNLSASRPQDRQFILSSKKLLLSDSGFYLCAGGTYSGNTIYFGEGSWLTVV.

The rearrangement links TRBV5-5 to TRBJ1-1; tentative D call: TRBD1 (6 bases). This CDR3 has 14 residues. Germline CDR1 reads SGHKS; CDR2 reads YYEKEE (reference sequence). Between the trimmed V and J ends, which lost 2 bases and 4 bases, there was a span of 12 bases. The CDR3 bases are TGTGCCAGCAGCTTCGGGGGGGGCCCCACTGAAGCTTTCTTT. As protein: CASSFGGGPTEAFF.

The gene calls are TRBV7-9 and TRBJ2-1; TRBD2 matches at 12 bases. V shed 6 bases, J shed 5 bases, and the junction held 11 bases outside the gene matches. The CDR3 is made up of 17 amino acids. In germline, CDR1 is SEHNR, CDR2 FQNEAQ (reference sequence). In nucleotides, the CDR3 is TGTGCCAGCAGACCACGTGCTAGCGGGAGGGCCCACAATGAGCAGTTCTTC. It translates to CASRPRASGRAHNEQFF. Looking up the rest from reference TRBV7-9 and TRBJ2-1 gives the full variable domain: DTGVSQNPRHKITKRGQNVTFRCDPISEHNRLYWYRQTLGQGPEFLTYFQNEAQLEKSRLLSDRFSAERPKGSFSTLEIQRTEQGDSAMYLCASRPRASGRAHNEQFFGPGTRLTVL.

The chain links TRBV27 to TRBJ1-6; D remains ambiguous. Germline CDR1 MNHEY, CDR2 SMNVEV (reference sequence). The germline V and J ends were trimmed by 6 bases and 7 bases, with 16 bases remaining between them. This CDR3 has 15 residues. The DNA for the CDR3 is TGTGCCAGCAGAACCCCGGGAAGTCTAAATTCACCCCTCCACTTT. The encoded protein is CASRTPGSLNSPLHF.

The rearrangement uses TRBV27 and TRBJ2-7; 13 bases map to TRBD2. The CDR3 has 17 amino acids. The V gene's germline CDR1 is MNHEY and CDR2 SMNVEV (reference sequence). V shed 5 bases and J 2 bases; nucleotides not matched to a gene: 9. As DNA, the CDR3 is TGTGCCAGCAGTCAGCTCGGGACTAGCGGGACGGCCTACGAGCAGTACTTC. Residues: CASSQLGTSGTAYEQYF.

The gene calls are TRBV7-2 and TRBJ1-2, with TRBD1 as a possible D gene (6 bases). CDR3 length equals 14 residues. CDR1 is SGHTA, CDR2 FQGNSA, per germline. V lost 4 bases and J 4 bases, leaving 13 bases between the germline ends. CDR3 protein: CASSSQGTAYGYTF. The CDR3 DNA reads TGTGCCAGCAGCTCACAGGGTACTGCCTATGGCTACACCTTC.

V usage is TRBV6-5 and J usage is TRBJ1-2, with TRBD1 identical over 7 bases. Trimming cost V 6 bases and J 4 bases; bases outside gene matches: 11. The germline gives CDR1 MNHEY, CDR2 SVGAGI. The CDR3 runs 15 residues. CDR3 sequence (DNA): TGTGCCAGCAGGGCACAGGGGCAGTCTAGCTATGGCTACACCTTC. Protein product: CASRAQGQSSYGYTF.

Written as DNA, the CDR3 is TGTGCCAGCAGCTTCCCCGGGACAAGGAAGCAGTTCTTC. Translation: CASSFPGTRKQFF. The chain employs TRBV7-9 and TRBJ2-1; D may be TRBD1 (6 bases). Germline V CDR1 and CDR2: SEHNR, FQNEAQ (reference sequence). This CDR3 has 13 residues. The ends were cut back, 3 bases at V and 11 bases at J, with 14 bases in the middle. Full variable domain (missing parts from reference TRBV7-9 and TRBJ2-1): DTGVSQNPRHKITKRGQNVTFRCDPISEHNRLYWYRQTLGQGPEFLTYFQNEAQLEKSRLLSDRFSAERPKGSFSTLEIQRTEQGDSAMYLCASSFPGTRKQFFGPGTRLTVL.

This clone has ten or more counts. The gene calls are TRBV24-1 and TRBJ2-7, with D perhaps matching TRBD1 (6 bases). The V end was cut by 4 bases, the J end by 5 bases, with 17 bases between. The CDR3 is 15 residues long. CDR1 is KGHDR, CDR2 SFDVKD, per germline. The CDR3 sequence is CATSDDTGQRHEQYF. The DNA of the CDR3 is TGTGCCACCAGTGACGACACTGGACAGAGGCACGAGCAGTACTTC.